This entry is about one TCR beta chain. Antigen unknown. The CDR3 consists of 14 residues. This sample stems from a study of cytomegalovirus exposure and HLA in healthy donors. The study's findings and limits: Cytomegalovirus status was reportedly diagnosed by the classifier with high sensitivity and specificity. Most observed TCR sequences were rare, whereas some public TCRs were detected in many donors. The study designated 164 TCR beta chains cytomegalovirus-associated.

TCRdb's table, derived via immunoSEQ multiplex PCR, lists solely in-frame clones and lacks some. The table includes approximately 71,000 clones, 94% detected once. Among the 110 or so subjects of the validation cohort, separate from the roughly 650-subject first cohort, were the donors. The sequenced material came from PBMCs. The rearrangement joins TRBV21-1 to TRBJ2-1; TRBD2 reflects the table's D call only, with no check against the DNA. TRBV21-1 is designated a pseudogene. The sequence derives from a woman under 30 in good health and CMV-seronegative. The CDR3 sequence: CARRLAGLHNEQFF. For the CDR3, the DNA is TGTGCCAGGAGACTAGCGGGGCTCCACAATGAGCAGTTCTTC.